These T cell receptor beta chains were read from a single sample in a study of monozygotic twins with inflammatory bowel disease. No DNA is given; TCRdb re-called the 5' RACE reads and lists each CDR3 protein once. The sample is made up of around 450,000 distinct CDR3 sequences, and the top ten hold about 2.6% of it. The specimen sequenced was blood. The receptors stem from a human donor with ulcerative colitis or Crohn's disease, or a healthy co-twin of an affected twin (not recorded which). The CDR3 runs from the conserved cysteine through the conserved F or W.

V gene	J gene	CDR3 protein
TRBV18	TRBJ2-7	CASSPSGQQSYEQYF
TRBV20-1	TRBJ1-2	CSAGTGAPYGYTF
TRBV5-1	TRBJ2-1	CASSSTSGGEQFF
TRBV7-9	TRBJ2-7	CASSSTGTLYEQYF
TRBV28	TRBJ2-6	CAGSTPFSGANVLTF
TRBV20-1	TRBJ2-1	CSADWTGGYNEQFF
TRBV6-1	TRBJ1-1	CASSERYTEAFF
TRBV5-4	TRBJ2-1	CASSAGGKGEQFF
TRBV2	TRBJ1-5	CASSQTSGSHQPQHF
TRBV7-6	TRBJ2-1	CASSSGTSGNLYNEQFF
TRBV6-2/TRBV6-3	TRBJ2-1	CASSYTTDGNEQFF
TRBV6-5	TRBJ1-1	CASSYRPGWKTEAFF
TRBV12-3/TRBV12-4	TRBJ2-3	CASSSGPTDTQYF
TRBV7-3	TRBJ2-1	CANSPYSISYNEQFF
TRBV19	TRBJ2-2	CASSIGQVGTGELFF
TRBV5-1	TRBJ2-6	CASSLWGRGASLVSGANVLTF
TRBV6-1	TRBJ2-3	CASSELSAGLRTDTQYF
TRBV19	TRBJ1-2	CASSRDVGTAYGYTF
TRBV6-1	TRBJ1-1	CASRRQVFSGNTEAFF
TRBV20-1	TRBJ2-1	CSARDDREVSDEQFF
TRBV4-2	TRBJ1-1	CASSQEPAEAFF
TRBV5-1	TRBJ2-1	CASSLEAGTSGGKDEQFF